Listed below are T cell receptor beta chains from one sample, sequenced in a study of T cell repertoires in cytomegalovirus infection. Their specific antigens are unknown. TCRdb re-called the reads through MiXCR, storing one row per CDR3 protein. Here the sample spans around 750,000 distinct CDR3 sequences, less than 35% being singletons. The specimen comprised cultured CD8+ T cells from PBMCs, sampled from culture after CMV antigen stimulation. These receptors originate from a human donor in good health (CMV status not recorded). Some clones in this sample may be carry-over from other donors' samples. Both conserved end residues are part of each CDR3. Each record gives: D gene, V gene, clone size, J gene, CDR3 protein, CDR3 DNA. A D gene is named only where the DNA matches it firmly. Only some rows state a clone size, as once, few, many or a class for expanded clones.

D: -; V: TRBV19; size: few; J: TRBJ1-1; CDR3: CASSIQVVNTEAFF; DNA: TGTGCCAGTAGTATACAGGTCGTGAACACTGAAGCTTTCTTT
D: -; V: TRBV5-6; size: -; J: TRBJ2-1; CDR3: CASSFGRPYNEQFF; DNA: TGTGCCAGCAGCTTCGGCCGGCCCTACAATGAGCAGTTCTTC
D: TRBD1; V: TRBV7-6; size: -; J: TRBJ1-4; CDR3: CVSSSTGVREKLFF; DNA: TGTGTCAGCAGCTCAACAGGGGTGAGAGAAAAACTGTTTTTT
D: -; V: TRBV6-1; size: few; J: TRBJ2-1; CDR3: CASSEQESSYNEQFF; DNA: TGTGCCAGCAGTGAACAGGAGTCCTCCTACAATGAGCAGTTCTTC
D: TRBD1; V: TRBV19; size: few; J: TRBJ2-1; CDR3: CASSMGGQVYNEQFF; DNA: TGTGCCAGTAGTATGGGGGGACAGGTCTACAATGAGCAGTTCTTC
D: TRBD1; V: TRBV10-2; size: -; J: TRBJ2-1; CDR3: CASSEYRGDEQFF; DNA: TGCGCCAGCAGTGAGTACAGGGGGGATGAGCAGTTCTTC
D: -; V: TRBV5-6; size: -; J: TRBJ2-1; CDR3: CASSLEGSGYNEQFF; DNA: TGTGCCAGCAGCTTGGAGGGGAGCGGATACAATGAGCAGTTCTTC
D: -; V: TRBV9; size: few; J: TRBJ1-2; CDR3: CASSVQAYGYTF; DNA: TGTGCCAGCAGCGTTCAGGCCTATGGCTACACCTTC
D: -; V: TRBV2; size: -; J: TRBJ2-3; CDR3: CASENPNFVGGADTQYF; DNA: TGTGCCAGCGAGAACCCCAATTTCGTGGGGGGCGCAGATACGCAGTATTTT
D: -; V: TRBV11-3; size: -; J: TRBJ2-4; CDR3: CASSPSRKNIQYF; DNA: TGTGCCAGCAGCCCAAGCAGGAAAAACATTCAGTACTTC